Below, one TCR beta chain is given with its context. Its antigen remains unknown. These data belong to a study of cytomegalovirus exposure and HLA in healthy donors. 60 Vbeta and 13 Jbeta primers were used in PCR. The repertoire was sequenced with immunoSEQ multiplex PCR; TCRdb's copy has only in-frame clones and lacks some. The sample has some 150,000 clones; about 81% are singletons. Study conclusions and caveats: An analysis was carried out later, and it reportedly showed fewer N-insertions in an Asian-associated ancestry cluster than the roughly 700-donor mean. Researchers reported from a later analysis that most CMV-associated TCR beta chains appeared HLA-restricted. The study recorded more than 150 TCR beta chains that were cytomegalovirus-associated.

The receptor was isolated from a woman aged 50 to 60 in good health and CMV-seropositive. Sequenced input: PBMCs.

CDR3 protein: CAWSVKGYTEAFF. CDR3 DNA sequence: TGTGCCTGGAGTGTAAAGGGGTATACTGAAGCTTTCTTT. The genes are TRBV30 and TRBJ1-1; D is perhaps TRBD1 (5 bases). The CDR3 is 13 residues long. Trimming cost V 0 bases and J 5 bases, with 10 bases left between them. Germline lookup yields CDR1 GTSNPN and CDR2 SVGIG (reference sequence).